This passage covers 32 T cell receptor beta chains from one sample sequenced in a study of blood T cell repertoires in COVID-19. The table came from immunoSEQ multiplex PCR; TCRdb's copy has only in-frame clones and leaves some out. The data hold approximately 320,000 clones, with about 88% observed a single time. The sample was PBMCs or T cells enriched from blood (not recorded which). These TCRs come from a man aged 55 to 70 who had recovered from COVID-19.

The chain has TRBV12-3 or TRBV12-4 and TRBJ2-2; D call uncertain. The CDR3 is 13 amino acids. V lost 6 bases to trimming and J lost 3 bases, with 8 bases between them. CDR3 sequence (DNA): TGTGCCAGCAGGGCGGAACACACCGGGGAGCTGTTTTTT. Protein: CASRAEHTGELFF.

This clone was observed once. V gene TRBV28 combines with J gene TRBJ1-5; 7 bases line up with TRBD1. CDR3 length equals 16 residues. Germline V CDR1 and CDR2: MDHEN, SYDVKM. Trimming at V came to 2 bases and at J to 2 bases, leaving 6 bases not matched to a gene. CDR3 sequence reads: CASSLDRVSRNQPQHF. In nucleotides, the CDR3 is TGTGCCAGCAGTTTAGACAGGGTCAGTCGCAATCAGCCCCAGCATTTT.

This chain uses TRBV10-3 with TRBJ1-5; no firm D call. Germline V gene lookup returns CDR1 ENHRY and CDR2 SYGVKD. CDR3 length equals 14 residues. V lost 1 base to trimming and J lost 2 bases, with 6 bases between them. The CDR3 coding sequence is TGTGCCATCAGTGAGTACGGGGGCAATCAGCCCCAGCATTTT. As protein: CAISEYGGNQPQHF.

This chain uses TRBV28 with TRBJ2-7; 10 bases agree with TRBD1. Germline V gene sequence: CDR1 MDHEN, CDR2 SYDVKM. The V segment lost 5 bases and the J segment 0 bases; nucleotides outside the gene matches: 7. The CDR3 is 16 residues long. CDR3 DNA sequence: TGTGCCAGCAGTAGTTGGGGGACAGGGGACTCCTACGAGCAGTACTTC. It encodes CASSSWGTGDSYEQYF.

This clone was found once. The chain recombines TRBV30 with TRBJ2-7; 7 bases are a match to TRBD2. V shed 8 bases and J 3 bases; nucleotides not matched to a gene: 1. The CDR3 runs to 10 residues. The germline CDR1 and CDR2 sequences are GTSNPN and SVGIG (reference sequence). The CDR3 sequence is CAAGDYEQYF. The DNA of the CDR3 is TGTGCCGCGGGGGACTACGAGCAGTACTTC.

V is TRBV7-8 and J is TRBJ1-2; D may be TRBD1 (5 bases). CDR3 length equals 15 residues. Germline loops: CDR1 SGHVS, CDR2 FQNEAQ. Trimming stripped 3 bases from V and 0 bases from J, with 11 bases between. CDR3 nucleotides: TGTGCCAGCAGCTTGAGAGGGGAGGCTAACTATGGCTACACCTTC. This sequence encodes CASSLRGEANYGYTF.

The rearrangement joins TRBV6-5 to TRBJ1-5; 7 bases fit TRBD1. V shed 6 bases and J 7 bases; nucleotides not matched to a gene: 6. CDR1 is MNHEY, CDR2 SVGAGI, per germline. The CDR3 contains 13 residues. In DNA form, the CDR3 reads TGTGCCAGCAGAGACAGGGCAGTGCAGCCCCAGCATTTT. Protein sequence: CASRDRAVQPQHF.

The V gene is TRBV9, the J gene TRBJ2-2; 8 nucleotides agree with TRBD2. There are 16 residues in the CDR3. CDR1 is SGDLS and CDR2 is YYNGEE in the germline V gene. V gave up 4 bases and J gave up 0 bases; unmatched junction bases: 5. CDR3 coding DNA: TGTGCCAGCAGCCCGCGGGGGGATCCGAACACCGGGGAGCTGTTTTTT. This sequence encodes CASSPRGDPNTGELFF.

In its sample, this clone was seen once. This chain uses TRBV19 with TRBJ2-1; TRBD2 is a possible D gene (6 bases). V shed 5 bases and J shed 2 bases, with 16 bases lying between them. The CDR3 contains 16 residues. Germline assignment: CDR1 LNHDA and CDR2 SQIVND (reference sequence). CDR3 region: CASSPSMGGTYNEQFF. The CDR3 region has the DNA TGTGCCAGTAGTCCTTCGATGGGGGGAACCTACAATGAGCAGTTCTTC. The full variable domain, in which reference TRBV19 and TRBJ2-1 provide the parts outside the CDR3, is DGGITQSPKYLFRKEGQNVTLSCEQNLNHDAMYWYRQDPGQGLRLIYYSQIVNDFQKGDIAEGYSVSREKKESFPLTVTSAQKNPTAFYLCASSPSMGGTYNEQFFGPGTRLTVL.

The chain joins TRBV5-1 to TRBJ2-7, with 7 bases matching TRBD2. Germline V gene data show CDR1 as SGHRS and CDR2 as YFSETQ. Trimming took 4 bases from V and 0 from J; bases not matched to a gene: 13. The CDR3 extends over 17 amino acids. The DNA of the CDR3 is TGCGCCAGCAGCCCCCTTCCGTGGGCTAGCGGCTCCTACGAGCAGTACTTC. Its protein product is CASSPLPWASGSYEQYF.

The chain couples TRBV5-1 to TRBJ1-2; TRBD1 might be the D (5 bases). Trimming removed 3 bases from V and 0 bases from J, with 15 bases in between. From germline, CDR1 is SGHRS and CDR2 YFSETQ. CDR3 size: 16 residues. DNA of the CDR3: TGCGCCAGCAGCTCCATCACAGGCACCGCTAACTATGGCTACACCTTC. It encodes CASSSITGTANYGYTF.

The rearrangement joins TRBV5-4 to TRBJ2-7, with 13 bases that match TRBD2. Germline CDR1 SGHNT, CDR2 YYREEE (reference sequence). The CDR3 spans 15 residues. J gave up 6 bases and V 5 bases, and 8 bases lay outside the gene matches. Here the CDR3 DNA reads TGTGCCAGCAGTCCAGGACTAGCGGGAGAGGTCGAGCAGTACTTC. Encoded protein: CASSPGLAGEVEQYF.

The J gene is TRBJ1-2, the V gene TRBV7-6, with D possibly TRBD1 on 5 matching bases. CDR3 length: 14 residues. Trimming removed 1 base from V and 5 bases from J, with 11 bases in between. From germline, CDR1 is SGHVS and CDR2 FNYEAQ. The CDR3: CASSLGAGRYGYTF. As DNA, the CDR3 is TGTGCCAGCAGCTTAGGTGCGGGACGATATGGCTACACCTTC.

The chain has TRBV19 and TRBJ2-7; D is possibly TRBD2 (6 bases). Trimming removed 5 bases from V and 3 bases from J, with 17 bases in between. Germline V gene sequence: CDR1 LNHDA, CDR2 SQIVND (reference sequence). This CDR3 comprises 15 residues. CDR3 amino acids: CASSRQSGRYYEQYF. The DNA for the CDR3 is TGTGCCAGTAGTCGACAGAGCGGGCGGTACTACGAGCAGTACTTC.

The chain uses TRBV19 and TRBJ2-2, with D perhaps TRBD2 (5 bases). Germline V gene lookup returns CDR1 LNHDA and CDR2 SQIVND (reference sequence). There are 16 residues in the CDR3. V dropped 6 bases and J dropped 3 bases, with 17 bases sitting between them. Here the CDR3 DNA reads TGTGCCAGTAGCGTAGGAGGATTGGTAGACACCGGGGAGCTGTTTTTT. Protein sequence: CASSVGGLVDTGELFF.

The chain combines TRBV19 with TRBJ1-2; perhaps TRBD1 as D (6 bases). Germline CDR1 is LNHDA and CDR2 is SQIVND (reference sequence). Between the trimmed V and J ends, which lost 5 bases and 8 bases, there was a span of 12 bases. The CDR3 sequence is 12 residues long. In DNA form, the CDR3 reads TGTGCCAGTAGTGCGAACAGGGACGGCTACACCTTC. Amino acids: CASSANRDGYTF.

V is TRBV5-1 and J is TRBJ2-5, with a tentative D call TRBD2 (5 bases). CDR3 size: 13 residues. CDR1 SGHRS and CDR2 YFSETQ come from the germline V gene. Trimming removed 1 base at V and 5 bases at J, with 9 bases between. As DNA, the CDR3 is TGCGCCAGCAGCTTGTTAGGAGGTGAGACCCAGTACTTC. Translated, it gives CASSLLGGETQYF.

This chain joins TRBV7-2 and TRBJ1-1; D remains ambiguous. Germline V lookup: CDR1 SGHTA, CDR2 FQGNSA. The ends were cut back, 5 bases at V and 3 bases at J, with 7 bases in the middle. There are 12 residues in the CDR3. The CDR3 loop reads CASSRSDTEAFF. DNA for the CDR3: TGTGCCAGCAGCCGCAGTGACACTGAAGCTTTCTTT.

The chain is built from TRBV19 and TRBJ1-4; the D gene is possibly TRBD1 (6 bases). This CDR3 is built from 16 residues. Germline CDR1 is LNHDA and CDR2 is SQIVND (reference sequence). Trimming left V 9 bases short and J 7 bases short, with 24 bases between. The CDR3 here is CASEAKTRDIVEKLFF. CDR3 bases: TGTGCCAGCGAAGCAAAAACCCGGGACATTGTTGAAAAACTGTTTTTT.

The V and J genes are TRBV9 and TRBJ2-3; 11 bases line up with TRBD2. Per germline, CDR1 SGDLS and CDR2 YYNGEE. Germline trimming cut 1 base from V and 5 bases from J; bases unmatched to any gene: 6. This CDR3 has 16 residues. Here the CDR3 DNA reads TGTGCCAGCAGCGTACTACTAGCGGGGGCGGAAGATACGCAGTATTTT. Amino acids: CASSVLLAGAEDTQYF.

V usage is TRBV3-1 (or the pseudogene TRBV3-2) and J usage is TRBJ1-1; D is perhaps TRBD1 (5 bases). The germline V gene has CDR1 LGHDT and CDR2 YNNKEL (reference sequence). CDR3 length: 12 amino acids. Trimming removed 4 bases from V and 6 bases from J, with 9 bases in between. CDR3 sequence reads: CASSLLQAEAFF. For the CDR3, the DNA is TGTGCCAGCAGCCTACTACAGGCTGAAGCTTTCTTT.

This rearrangement joins TRBV6-5 to TRBJ1-1, with D uncertain. CDR1 and CDR2 from the germline V gene are MNHEY and SVGAGI. This CDR3 region has 15 residues. Trimming removed 2 bases at V and 4 bases at J, with 14 bases between. CDR3 DNA: TGTGCCAGCAGTTACACACTGGGCCGGGGCACTGAAGCTTTCTTT. It translates to CASSYTLGRGTEAFF.

This clone has just a few counts. The CDR3 protein is CASRPPNPGDAEAFF. DNA of the CDR3: TGTGCCAGCAGACCACCCAACCCAGGGGACGCTGAAGCTTTCTTT. The V and J genes are TRBV7-2 and TRBJ1-1; tentatively, D is TRBD1 (6 bases). The ends were cut back, 6 bases at V and 6 bases at J, with 20 bases in the middle. Germline V CDR1 and CDR2: SGHTA, FQGNSA. The CDR3 covers 15 residues.

The chain recombines TRBV7-6 with TRBJ1-6, with 7 positions matching TRBD1. Germline lookup yields CDR1 SGHVS and CDR2 FNYEAQ. This CDR3 has 17 residues. The V gene end was trimmed by 2 bases and the J gene end by 6 bases; junction bases not matched to a gene: 10. This CDR3 is CASSLRTWGTVNSPLHF. CDR3 sequence (DNA): TGTGCCAGCAGCTTACGGACGTGGGGGACAGTTAATTCACCCCTCCACTTT.

The chain employs TRBV5-1 and TRBJ1-2; the D gene is possibly TRBD1 (6 bases). The CDR3 covers 15 residues. Germline CDR1 reads SGHRS; CDR2 reads YFSETQ. V was cut by 4 bases and J by 4 bases, with 17 bases left in between. The CDR3 protein is CASSAGTSLSYGYTF. The CDR3 DNA reads TGCGCCAGCAGCGCCGGGACAAGTTTATCCTATGGCTACACCTTC.

This clone was detected only a few times. V and J are TRBV7-9 and TRBJ2-7; TRBD1 matches at 8 bases. Germline V CDR1 and CDR2: SEHNR, FQNEAQ (reference sequence). The CDR3 spans 14 residues. V trimming: 5 bases; J trimming: 12 bases; junction bases outside the gene matches: 15. In DNA, the CDR3 is TGTGCCAGCAGCCCCGCAGGACAGGGTTTGGCGGGGTACTTC. Translating gives CASSPAGQGLAGYF.

This rearrangement joins TRBV4-3 to TRBJ1-6; the D gene is possibly TRBD1 (5 bases). The CDR3 has 18 amino acids. Germline values: CDR1 LGHNA, CDR2 YSLEER. Trimming took 1 base from V and 7 from J, leaving 20 bases between them. This CDR3 reads CASSQVREFGGRNSPLHF. CDR3 DNA sequence: TGCGCCAGCAGCCAAGTTCGAGAATTTGGGGGGAGGAATTCACCCCTCCACTTT.

The gene calls are TRBV18 and TRBJ1-2; D not certain. The CDR3 loop spans 14 amino acids. Between the trimmed V and J ends, which lost 3 bases and 3 bases, there was a span of 11 bases. Germline V CDR1 and CDR2: KGHSH, LQKENI. CDR3 DNA sequence: TGTGCCAGCTCACCGGGCTGGGTAGACTATGGCTACACCTTC. Translated, it gives CASSPGWVDYGYTF. Using reference TRBV18 and TRBJ1-2 for the parts outside the CDR3, the full variable domain is NAGVMQNPRHLVRRRGQEARLRCSPMKGHSHVYWYRQLPEEGLKFMVYLQKENIIDESGMPKERFSAEFPKEGPSILRIQQVVRGDSAAYFCASSPGWVDYGYTFGSGTRLTVV.

CDR3 region: CARTTGTDTGELFF. The CDR3 DNA reads TGTGCCAGGACGACAGGGACGGACACCGGGGAGCTGTTTTTT. V and J are TRBV7-9 and TRBJ2-2, with TRBD1 matching over 7 bases. Per the germline V gene, CDR1 is SEHNR and CDR2 is FQNEAQ (reference sequence). This CDR3 has 14 amino acids. V lost 9 bases, J lost 3 bases, and 7 bases stayed unmatched.

This clone was found once. Other DNA sequences in the same sample also yield this CDR3. The chain employs TRBV12-3 or TRBV12-4 and TRBJ2-5, with 7 bases identical to TRBD1. Trimming took 3 bases from V and 3 from J; bases not matched to a gene: 1. This CDR3 is built from 13 residues. CDR3 sequence reads: CASSLGQKETQYF. In DNA, the CDR3 is TGTGCCAGCAGTTTGGGACAGAAAGAGACCCAGTACTTC.

There are a few counts of this clone. This chain connects TRBV5-4 to TRBJ2-3; 9 bases align to TRBD1. The CDR3 covers 16 residues. Germline CDR1 is SGHNT and CDR2 is YYREEE (reference sequence). The V and J ends lost 4 bases and 0 bases, in that order; junction bases with no gene match: 6. The CDR3 reads CASSPHGQGSTDTQYF. CDR3 nucleotides: TGTGCCAGCAGCCCCCACGGACAGGGGAGCACAGATACGCAGTATTTT.

The chain recombines TRBV7-9 with TRBJ2-2, with D uncertain. The CDR3 runs 14 residues. Germline V CDR1 and CDR2: SEHNR, FQNEAQ (reference sequence). V shed 5 bases and J shed 3 bases, with 10 bases lying between them. This chain's CDR3 is CASSHTLDTGELFF. The DNA for the CDR3 is TGTGCCAGCAGCCATACGTTAGACACCGGGGAGCTGTTTTTT.